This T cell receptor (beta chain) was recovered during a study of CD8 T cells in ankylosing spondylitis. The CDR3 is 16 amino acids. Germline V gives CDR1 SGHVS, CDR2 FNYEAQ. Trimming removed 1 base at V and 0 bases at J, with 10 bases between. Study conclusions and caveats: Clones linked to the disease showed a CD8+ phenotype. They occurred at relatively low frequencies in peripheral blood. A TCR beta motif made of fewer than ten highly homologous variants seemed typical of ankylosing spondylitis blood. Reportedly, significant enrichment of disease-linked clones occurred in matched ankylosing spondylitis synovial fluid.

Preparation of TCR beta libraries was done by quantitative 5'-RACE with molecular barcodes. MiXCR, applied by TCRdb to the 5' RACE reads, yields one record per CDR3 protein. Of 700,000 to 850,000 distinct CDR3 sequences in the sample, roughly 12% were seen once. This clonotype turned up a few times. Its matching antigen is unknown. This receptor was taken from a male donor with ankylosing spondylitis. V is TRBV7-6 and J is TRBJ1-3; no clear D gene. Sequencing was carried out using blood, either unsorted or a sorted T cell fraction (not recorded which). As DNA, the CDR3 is TGTGCCAGCAGCTTAGGAACTTCCAGCTCTGGAAACACCATATATTTT. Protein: CASSLGTSSSGNTIYF.